The 12 T cell receptor beta chains below all came from one sample that was sequenced in a study of response to subunit inactivated influenza vaccine. TCRdb independently ran MiXCR on the RT-PCR reads; one entry per CDR3 protein. The sample includes 450,000 to 600,000 distinct CDR3 sequences, approximately 7.7% seen only once; the top ten take about an eighth. The source material was PBMCs from blood, sampled less than 30 months after vaccination. Receptors originate from a man aged 50 to 69 who received an inactivated influenza vaccine.

This clonotype was seen repeatedly, ten times or more. The V and J genes are TRBV12-3 or TRBV12-4 and TRBJ2-2; 7 positions agree with TRBD1. V lost 3 bases, J lost 7 bases, and 5 bases stayed unmatched. The CDR3 runs to 14 residues. The CDR3 DNA sequence: TGTGCCAGCAGTTTGGTGACAGGGAACGGGGAGCTGTTTTTT. It codes for CASSLVTGNGELFF.

This clonotype was seen a handful of times. The chain combines TRBV5-1 with TRBJ2-3, with D perhaps assigned TRBD1 or TRBD2 (5 bases each). CDR1 is SGHRS, CDR2 YFSETQ, per germline. The germline V and J ends were trimmed by 4 bases and 0 bases, with 15 bases remaining between them. CDR3 length: 16 residues. CDR3 nucleotide sequence: TGCGCCAGCAGCCTGGGGGTGACGGCTAGCACAGATACGCAGTATTTT. Translating gives CASSLGVTASTDTQYF.

The gene calls are TRBV6-1 and TRBJ1-4, with TRBD1 matching over 9 bases. The CDR3 loop spans 15 amino acids. With V trimmed by 6 bases and J by 7 bases, 9 bases remained unmatched. Per germline, CDR1 MNHNS and CDR2 SASEGT. The DNA for the CDR3 is TGTGCCAGCAGACCCGCCGGGACAGGGAGTGAAAAACTGTTTTTT. This translates into CASRPAGTGSEKLFF.

This clonotype appeared a few times. V gene TRBV10-3 combines with J gene TRBJ2-3, with 9 bases that match TRBD2. The CDR3 sequence is 17 residues long. CDR1 is ENHRY, CDR2 SYGVKD, per germline. Trimming took 7 bases from V and 6 from J; bases not matched to a gene: 17. In DNA, the CDR3 is TGTGCCATCAATCTAAATCCCGCGGGAGGGCCCAGGGATACGCAGTATTTT. This sequence encodes CAINLNPAGGPRDTQYF.

The sample holds a few counts of this clonotype. The rearrangement links TRBV20-1 to TRBJ2-3; 7 nucleotides agree with TRBD2. Germline loops: CDR1 DFQATT, CDR2 SNEGSKA (reference sequence). V lost 0 bases to trimming and J lost 7 bases; unmatched junction nucleotides: 7. The CDR3 extends over 14 amino acids. The CDR3 DNA reads as TGCAGTGCTAGAGATCTGGGAGGGAAGTATACGCAGTATTTT. It is translated as CSARDLGGKYTQYF.

The table lists this clonotype with many counts. CDR3 nucleotide sequence: TGTGCCAGCAGCTTATTCGGGGTGAGCACAGATACGCAGTATTTT. Its translation is CASSLFGVSTDTQYF. The V gene is TRBV7-2, the J gene TRBJ2-3; D may be TRBD2 (5 bases). The CDR3 is 15 amino acids. Trimming took 2 bases from V and 0 from J, leaving 9 bases between them. The V gene's germline CDR1 is SGHTA and CDR2 FQGNSA.

This clonotype was detected a few times. The rearrangement joins TRBV3-1 to TRBJ2-7; D may match TRBD1 or TRBD2 (5 bases each). The CDR3 totals 15 residues. Trimming removed 3 bases at V and 1 base at J, with 13 bases between. Germline V CDR1 and CDR2: LGHDT, YNNKEL (reference sequence). The CDR3: CASSHEGLGSYEQYF. The DNA for the CDR3 is TGTGCCAGCAGCCATGAGGGGTTGGGGTCCTACGAGCAGTACTTC.

The chain links TRBV6-1 to TRBJ1-2; 8 bases agree with TRBD1. This CDR3 has 14 residues. Germline V CDR1 and CDR2: MNHNS, SASEGT. J gave up 6 bases and V 5 bases, and 8 bases lay outside the gene matches. DNA for the CDR3: TGTGCCAGCAGTCCAGACAGGGGATCAGATGGCTACACCTTC. Its translation: CASSPDRGSDGYTF.

Details on this clonotype: Given a much more abundant clone one base away, this may be a read error. V and J are TRBV7-2 and TRBJ2-2; the D is unclear. CDR3 length: 13 amino acids. Trimming pared 10 bases from V and 2 bases from J, leaving 11 bases between. Germline CDR1 reads SGHTA; CDR2 reads FQGNSA. The CDR3 sequence is CANGRANTGELFF. The CDR3 bases are TGTGCCAACGGAAGAGCCAACACCGGGGAGCTGTTTTTT.

In its sample, this clonotype was seen many times. The chain is built from TRBV7-2 and TRBJ2-7; D ambiguous. This CDR3 region has 14 residues. Trimming cost V 7 bases and J 2 bases, with 15 bases left between them. Germline V gene sequence: CDR1 SGHTA, CDR2 FQGNSA. CDR3: CASTPPGPPYEQYF. The CDR3 region has the DNA TGTGCCAGCACCCCCCCCGGACCACCCTACGAGCAGTACTTC.

The V and J genes are TRBV20-1 and TRBJ1-6, with D hard to call. V lost 0 bases and J lost 3, with 15 bases in between. CDR1 and CDR2 from the germline V gene are DFQATT and SNEGSKA (reference sequence). The length of the CDR3 is 17 residues. CDR3 DNA: TGCAGTGCTAGAGATGCCTCCTCCACGAGCTATAATTCACCCCTCCACTTT. Its protein is CSARDASSTSYNSPLHF.

This clonotype was observed a handful of times. The chain has TRBV6-5 and TRBJ2-5, with unresolved D. V was pared by 2 bases and J by 2 bases, with 9 bases between. Germline values: CDR1 MNHEY, CDR2 SVGAGI. This CDR3 spans 14 amino acids. This CDR3 is CASSYGLVQETQYF. The CDR3 bases are TGTGCCAGCAGTTACGGCCTAGTTCAAGAGACCCAGTACTTC.